This T cell receptor (beta chain) was identified during a study of blood T cell repertoires in COVID-19. Study information: The cDNA or gDNA used as material had been derived from T cells, B-cell-depleted T cells, or PBMCs.

The data were produced by immunoSEQ multiplex PCR, yet TCRdb's version contains in-frame clones alone and is incomplete. The table includes about 180,000 clones, around 85% detected once. Germline V gene lookup returns CDR1 SGDLS and CDR2 YYNGEE. Trimming shortened V by 0 bases and J by 7 bases, and 11 bases separated the two germline ends. The CDR3 totals 14 residues. The TCR comes from a woman older than 75 with acute or convalescent COVID-19. The sequenced sample was peripheral blood. The rearrangement uses TRBV9 and TRBJ2-1, with D unresolved. CDR3 sequence (DNA): TGTGCCAGCAGCGTAGACCTGACCAGGAATGAGCAGTTCTTC. This encodes CASSVDLTRNEQFF.